The 18 T cell receptor beta chains below all came from one sample that was sequenced in a study of T cell responses to AZD1222 COVID-19 vaccine. The table came from immunoSEQ multiplex PCR; TCRdb's copy has only in-frame clones and leaves some out. The data show about 110,000 clones, over 80% seen once. This specimen was peripheral blood, taken on day 0 of AZD1222 vaccination. The receptors originated from an adult in good health.

The genes are TRBV6-5 and TRBJ1-1, with no clear D. The V and J ends lost 5 bases and 1 base respectively, with 8 bases between them. The CDR3 contains 13 residues. Germline CDR1 reads MNHEY; CDR2 reads SVGAGI. Written as DNA, the CDR3 is TGTGCCAGCAGTCTGCGGTGGAACACTGAAGCTTTCTTT. Its protein product is CASSLRWNTEAFF.

This clone is labeled as large (0.1 to 1%). Other nucleotide sequences from this sample produce the same CDR3. The V call is TRBV6-4, the J call TRBJ1-2, with D maybe TRBD1 (6 bases). The germline V gene encodes CDR1 MRHNA and CDR2 SNTAGT. The V and J ends lost 8 bases and 2 bases respectively, with 12 bases between them. CDR3 length: 13 amino acids. In DNA form, the CDR3 reads TGTGCCAGCTCCCGCGACAGGAACTATGGCTACACCTTC. This translates into CASSRDRNYGYTF.

The V call is TRBV2, the J call TRBJ1-2, with TRBD1 matching over 9 bases. The CDR3 consists of 14 residues. CDR1 is SNHLY, CDR2 FYNNEI, per germline. The J segment lost 2 bases and the V segment lost 7 bases, leaving 5 bases of the junction unmatched. CDR3 coding DNA: TGTGCCAGCATTAGGGACAGGGAAAACTATGGCTACACCTTC. Protein sequence: CASIRDRENYGYTF. Supplemented by reference TRBV2 and TRBJ1-2, the full variable domain reads EPEVTQTPSHQVTQMGQEVILRCVPISNHLYFYWYRQILGQKVEFLVSFYNNEISEKSEIFDDQFSVERPDGSNFTLKIRSTKLEDSAMYFCASIRDRENYGYTFGSGTRLTVV.

The J gene is TRBJ1-3, the V gene TRBV5-6; TRBD1 matches 9 bases. The CDR3 has 15 amino acids. The J segment lost 4 bases and the V segment lost 2 bases, leaving 4 bases of the junction unmatched. In germline, CDR1 is SGHDT, CDR2 YYEEEE. CDR3 sequence (DNA): TGTGCCAGCAGCTTACAGGGGGCTGAGGGAAACACCATATATTTT. Its protein product is CASSLQGAEGNTIYF.

The CDR3 sequence is CASSLVGGGMSGYGYTF. DNA of the CDR3: TGTGCCAGCAGCTTAGTTGGGGGGGGTATGAGTGGCTATGGCTACACCTTC. This chain connects TRBV7-2 to TRBJ1-2; the D gene is possibly TRBD1 (5 bases). The CDR3 sequence is 17 residues long. CDR1 and CDR2 from the germline V gene are SGHTA and FQGNSA. The ends were cut back, 1 base at V and 4 bases at J, with 19 bases in the middle. Full variable domain (remainder filled in from reference TRBV7-2 and TRBJ1-2): GAGVSQSPSNKVTEKGKDVELRCDPISGHTALYWYRQSLGQGLEFLIYFQGNSAPDKSGLPSDRFSAERTGGSVSTLTIQRTQQEDSAVYLCASSLVGGGMSGYGYTFGSGTRLTVV.

This chain uses TRBV3-1 (or the pseudogene TRBV3-2) with TRBJ2-7; 7 bases align to TRBD1. Unmatched junction bases numbered 6, after V lost 1 base and J lost 6 bases. Germline CDR1 LGHDT, CDR2 YNNKEL (reference sequence). This CDR3 comprises 14 residues. The CDR3 DNA sequence: TGTGCCAGCAGCCAAGGCGTACAGGGGACCGAGCAGTACTTC. Protein sequence: CASSQGVQGTEQYF.

The chain carries TRBV4-3 and TRBJ1-2; D unresolved. Trimming shortened V by 0 bases and J by 0 bases, and 14 bases separated the two germline ends. Per the germline V gene, CDR1 is LGHNA and CDR2 is YSLEER. The CDR3 runs 17 residues. The CDR3 is CASSQDASGRSNYGYTF. In DNA form, the CDR3 reads TGCGCCAGCAGCCAAGACGCCTCGGGGAGATCTAACTATGGCTACACCTTC.

The gene calls are TRBV4-2 and TRBJ2-1, with 10 bases that match TRBD2. J lost 9 bases, V lost 0 bases, and 11 bases had no gene match. The CDR3 loop spans 17 amino acids. Germline CDR1 LGHNA, CDR2 YNFKEQ. CDR3 residues: CASSQEGAGGLGSEQFF. The CDR3 region has the DNA TGTGCCAGCAGCCAAGAAGGAGCGGGGGGGCTCGGATCTGAGCAGTTCTTC.

V and J are TRBV3-1 (or the pseudogene TRBV3-2) and TRBJ2-7; 9 nucleotides match TRBD1. Trimming at V came to 9 bases and at J to 5 bases, leaving 20 bases not matched to a gene. CDR3 length: 17 amino acids. Germline CDR1 reads LGHDT; CDR2 reads YNNKEL (reference sequence). The CDR3 here is CARPLSLRPGQGDEQYF. The CDR3 DNA reads TGTGCCAGACCGTTAAGCTTGAGACCGGGACAGGGCGACGAGCAGTACTTC.

The chain is built from TRBV20-1 and TRBJ1-1; a possible D gene is TRBD1 (5 bases). The ends were cut back, 4 bases at V and 0 bases at J, with 9 bases in the middle. CDR1 is DFQATT and CDR2 is SNEGSKA in the germline V gene (reference sequence). The CDR3 length is 13 residues. Written as DNA, the CDR3 is TGCAGTGCTACTGACAGCATGAACACTGAAGCTTTCTTT. The encoded protein is CSATDSMNTEAFF.

A single count supports this clone. The chain couples TRBV7-9 to TRBJ2-5, with TRBD1 matching 7 bases. The CDR3 totals 14 residues. Germline assignment: CDR1 SEHNR and CDR2 FQNEAQ (reference sequence). V dropped 6 bases and J dropped 2; count of bases not matched to a gene: 6. CDR3 sequence (DNA): TGTGCCAGCAGGCGGACAGGACCTCAAGAGACCCAGTACTTC. It codes for CASRRTGPQETQYF.

In nucleotides, the CDR3 is TGTGCCAGCAGCTTTCTAGGATCTAGCACAGATACGCAGTATTTT. Its protein product is CASSFLGSSTDTQYF. The chain couples TRBV7-2 to TRBJ2-3, with no clear D. CDR3 length: 15 residues. Germline V gene lookup returns CDR1 SGHTA and CDR2 FQGNSA. V gave up 3 bases and J gave up 0 bases, with 10 bases separating them.

The V gene is TRBV30, the J gene TRBJ1-1, with a possible D match to TRBD1 (6 bases). The V gene's germline CDR1 is GTSNPN and CDR2 SVGIG (reference sequence). The CDR3 is 12 residues long. The germline V and J ends were trimmed by 3 bases and 5 bases, with 10 bases remaining between them. The CDR3: CAWRRGGTEAFF. CDR3 in DNA: TGTGCCTGGAGAAGGGGGGGAACTGAAGCTTTCTTT.

The J gene is TRBJ2-1, the V gene TRBV5-4; 7 bases fit TRBD2. Per germline, CDR1 SGHNT and CDR2 YYREEE (reference sequence). The trim removed 4 bases at V and 1 base at J, leaving 2 bases unmatched. CDR3 size: 14 residues. The CDR3 loop reads CASSRGGSYNEQFF. The CDR3 DNA is TGTGCCAGCAGCCGGGGAGGGTCCTACAATGAGCAGTTCTTC.

With regard to this clone: The junction does not match germline at one end; this may be a read error. The rearrangement joins TRBV12-3 or TRBV12-4 to TRBJ1-2; D might be TRBD1 (5 bases). The CDR3 sequence is 11 residues long. This chain's CDR3 is CASSLGDAVSF. DNA of the CDR3: TGTGCCAGCAGTTTGGGGGACGCGGTTAGTTTC.

The chain couples TRBV10-1 to TRBJ1-4; tentatively, D is TRBD1 (5 bases). The germline CDR1 and CDR2 sequences are WNHNN and SYGVQD (reference sequence). The CDR3 consists of 17 residues. V was clipped by 6 bases and J by 1 base, with 18 bases between them. The CDR3 loop is CASRQPGTEGTNEKLFF. The CDR3 bases are TGCGCCAGCAGACAACCCGGGACGGAGGGAACTAATGAAAAACTGTTTTTT.

This sequence joins TRBV5-1 and TRBJ1-1, with 9 bases matching TRBD1. V shed 1 base and J 3 bases; nucleotides not matched to a gene: 4. This CDR3 comprises 15 residues. Germline CDR1 is SGHRS and CDR2 is YFSETQ. The CDR3 nucleotides read TGCGCCAGCAGCTTGTTTCGGACAGGGGACACTGAAGCTTTCTTT. It specifies CASSLFRTGDTEAFF.

This clone was seen only a few times. The chain combines TRBV2 with TRBJ2-2; D not resolved. Trimming removed 1 base from V and 0 bases from J, with 6 bases in between. CDR3 length: 15 amino acids. Germline CDR1 reads SNHLY; CDR2 reads FYNNEI. CDR3 in DNA: TGTGCCAGCAGTGAAGGTAGAGCGAACACCGGGGAGCTGTTTTTT. Protein sequence: CASSEGRANTGELFF.